The 3 T cell receptor beta chains below come from one sample, sequenced in a study of beta chain features in type 1 diabetes. The study, taken as a whole, reports: TCRB CDR3s from Type 1 diabetes patients were moderately but significantly shorter in all four CD4+ subsets.

Isolated RNA was reverse transcribed in full, so expressed TCRB transcripts were sequenced. The assay was immunoSEQ multiplex PCR, and TCRdb's table has in-frame clones only and misses some. Here the sample spans under 300,000 clones, about 14% being singletons. Their antigen targets remain unknown. The sample was naive CD4+ T cells from blood. These receptors came from a man aged 30 to 39 with type 1 diabetes.

This clone has only a few counts. This chain connects TRBV7-2 to TRBJ2-3, with D perhaps matching TRBD2 (5 bases). The germline CDR1 and CDR2 sequences are SGHTA and FQGNSA. The CDR3 has 14 residues. Trimming stripped 5 bases from V and 1 base from J, with 10 bases between. The CDR3 nucleotides are TGTGCCAGCAGCGGGAGTTTACGCACAGATACGCAGTATTTT. Translated: CASSGSLRTDTQYF. The whole variable domain, filled in from reference TRBV7-2 and TRBJ2-3, reads GAGVSQSPSNKVTEKGKDVELRCDPISGHTALYWYRQSLGQGLEFLIYFQGNSAPDKSGLPSDRFSAERTGGSVSTLTIQRTQQEDSAVYLCASSGSLRTDTQYFGPGTRLTVL.

This clone turned up a few times. The V gene is TRBV19, the J gene TRBJ1-2, with D hard to call. V was pared by 4 bases and J by 7 bases, with 7 bases between. Germline-derived CDR1 and CDR2 are LNHDA and SQIVND (reference sequence). The CDR3 is 11 amino acids. The CDR3 spells CASSNGSGYTF. In DNA, the CDR3 is TGTGCCAGTAGTAATGGGAGTGGCTACACCTTC.

The V and J genes are TRBV29-1 and TRBJ2-7; a possible D gene is TRBD1 (5 bases). V gave up 4 bases and J gave up 3 bases, with 10 bases separating them. The CDR3 length is 12 residues. Germline CDR1 is SQVTM and CDR2 is ANQGSEA. The CDR3 here is CSVGQGYYEQYF. The CDR3 bases are TGCAGCGTTGGCCAGGGCTACTACGAGCAGTACTTC.